This T cell receptor beta chain emerged from a study of OX40 agonist ivuxolimab in advanced cancers. The assay was immunoSEQ multiplex PCR, and TCRdb's table has in-frame clones only and misses some. In the table there are around 51,000 clones, roughly 80% of which are singletons. The source is an adult with an advanced solid tumor such as melanoma, head and neck, liver or kidney cancer. The input for sequencing was CD4+ or CD8+ T cells sorted from blood, taken in a trial of the OX40 agonist ivuxolimab.

Here the CDR3 DNA reads TGTGCCCATAGAAACTCGACTGCGGGACTAGCGGGAGGGCTGGGGAATGAGCAGTTCTTC. Translated, it gives CAHRNSTAGLAGGLGNEQFF. The rearrangement links TRBV28 to TRBJ2-1; 16 positions match TRBD2. V lost 11 bases to trimming and J lost 7 bases; unmatched junction nucleotides: 23. CDR1 and CDR2 (germline): MDHEN, SYDVKM. The CDR3 is 20 amino acids.